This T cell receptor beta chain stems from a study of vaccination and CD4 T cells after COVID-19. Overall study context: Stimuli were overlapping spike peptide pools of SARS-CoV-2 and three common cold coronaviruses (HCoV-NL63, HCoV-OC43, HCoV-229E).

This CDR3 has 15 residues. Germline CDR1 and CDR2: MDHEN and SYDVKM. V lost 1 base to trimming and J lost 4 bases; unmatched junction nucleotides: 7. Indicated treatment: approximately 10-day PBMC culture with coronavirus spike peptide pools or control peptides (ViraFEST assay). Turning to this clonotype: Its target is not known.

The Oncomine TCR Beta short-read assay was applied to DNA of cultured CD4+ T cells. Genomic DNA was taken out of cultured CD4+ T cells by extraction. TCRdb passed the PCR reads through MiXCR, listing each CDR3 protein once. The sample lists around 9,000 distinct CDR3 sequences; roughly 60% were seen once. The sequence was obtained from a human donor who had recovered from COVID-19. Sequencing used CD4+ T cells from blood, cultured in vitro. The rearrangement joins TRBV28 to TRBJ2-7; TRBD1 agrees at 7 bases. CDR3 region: CASSLSADRRYEQYF. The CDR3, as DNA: TGTGCCAGCAGTTTATCCGCGGACAGGCGTTACGAGCAGTACTTC.